The entry below describes one TCR beta chain. This record belongs to a study of blood T cell repertoires in COVID-19. At the level of the study: Some COVID-19 samples were acute and others convalescent; all came from the United States, Italy and Spain. Sample material is recorded as cDNA or gDNA derived from T cells, B-cell-depleted T cells, or PBMCs.

How the authors handled the data: Reference gene primer amplification gave nucleated cell count estimates. Here immunoSEQ multiplex PCR was the method, and the copy in TCRdb shows in-frame clones only, minus some. The V and J calls and the clone size are those of that table, but D and trimming were determined from the DNA. The table lists roughly 95,000 clones, roughly 80% of them singletons. Trimming at V came to 3 bases and at J to 7 bases, leaving 3 bases not matched to a gene. The germline CDR1 and CDR2 sequences are SGHRS and YFSETQ. The CDR3 spans 15 residues. The clonotype comes from a man older than 75 with acute or convalescent COVID-19. The chain employs TRBV5-1 and TRBJ2-2, with 13 bases fitting TRBD2. The specimen was peripheral blood. In DNA, the CDR3 is TGCGCCAGCAGCTCCGGACTAGCGGGAGTCGGGGAGCTGTTTTTT. The encoded protein is CASSSGLAGVGELFF.